Below, 25 T cell receptor beta chains from the same sample are listed, as sequenced in a study of T cell clones after liver transplantation (dated by TCRdb to the late 2010s). Receptor libraries were prepared by the immunoSEQ multiplex PCR assay. TCRdb's version of the immuneACCESS table is confined to in-frame rearrangements and falls short of the full clone set. An unresolved V gene accounts for under half of the shortfall where checked; the remainder is of unknown origin. In all, the sample holds about 20,000 clones, and approximately 80% of those were seen once. The ten largest clones represent roughly 33% of the sample. The sequences come from CD8+ T cells from blood, collected around 4.5 years after liver transplant. Source of these receptors: a human patient who received a liver transplant. Where a transplant has occurred, the graft donor may have supplied some of the T cells.

The chain recombines TRBV5-4 with TRBJ2-2; perhaps TRBD1 as D (6 bases). Germline-derived CDR1 and CDR2 are SGHNT and YYREEE (reference sequence). This CDR3 has 14 residues. The V end lost 2 bases, the J end lost 5 bases, and 10 bases lay between the germline ends. CDR3 region: CASSLQGETGELFF. The DNA of the CDR3 is TGTGCCAGCAGCTTACAGGGAGAGACCGGGGAGCTGTTTTTT. The whole variable domain, filled in from reference TRBV5-4 and TRBJ2-2, reads ETGVTQSPTHLIKTRGQQVTLRCSSQSGHNTVSWYQQALGQGPQFIFQYYREEENGRGNFPPRFSGLQFPNYSSELNVNALELDDSALYLCASSLQGETGELFFGEGSRLTVL.

The V call is TRBV10-3, the J call TRBJ1-3; possibly TRBD1 for D (5 bases). The germline CDR1 and CDR2 sequences are ENHRY and SYGVKD. The CDR3 runs to 16 residues. The V gene lost 5 bases and the J gene lost 0 bases, with 14 bases spanning the gap. As DNA, the CDR3 is TGTGCCATCAGTACCCGGGACGGTCGCTCTGGAAACACCATATATTTT. This codes for CAISTRDGRSGNTIYF.

The V call is TRBV27, the J call TRBJ2-2; no clear D gene. Germline V CDR1 and CDR2: MNHEY, SMNVEV (reference sequence). This CDR3 comprises 13 residues. The V end was cut by 3 bases, the J end by 6 bases, with 8 bases between. This CDR3 is CASSLIGAGELFF. In DNA, the CDR3 is TGTGCCAGCAGTTTGATCGGCGCCGGGGAGCTGTTTTTT.

The J gene is TRBJ1-1, the V gene TRBV5-4; 8 bases line up with TRBD1. The CDR3 sequence is 15 residues long. In germline, CDR1 is SGHNT, CDR2 YYREEE (reference sequence). The trim removed 5 bases at V and 3 bases at J, leaving 9 bases unmatched. CDR3 DNA sequence: TGTGCCAGCAGTTTTGGACAGGGTGGGTACACTGAAGCTTTCTTT. As protein: CASSFGQGGYTEAFF. Based on the CDR3 plus reference TRBV5-4 and TRBJ1-1, the full variable domain is ETGVTQSPTHLIKTRGQQVTLRCSSQSGHNTVSWYQQALGQGPQFIFQYYREEENGRGNFPPRFSGLQFPNYSSELNVNALELDDSALYLCASSFGQGGYTEAFFGQGTRLTVV.

The table lists this clone with a few counts. The J gene is TRBJ1-3, the V gene TRBV28; D possibly corresponds to TRBD1 (6 bases). Germline CDR1 reads MDHEN; CDR2 reads SYDVKM. The CDR3 spans 14 residues. The V gene lost 7 bases and the J gene lost 0 bases, with 10 bases spanning the gap. The CDR3 sequence is CASKWTASGNTIYF. CDR3 DNA: TGTGCCAGCAAATGGACAGCCTCTGGAAACACCATATATTTT.

The chain recombines TRBV7-9 with TRBJ2-7, with 9 bases aligning to TRBD1. CDR3 length equals 15 residues. Unmatched junction bases numbered 6, after V lost 6 bases and J lost 0 bases. Germline CDR1 and CDR2: SEHNR and FQNEAQ (reference sequence). The CDR3 region is CASSDRQGVSYEQYF. The DNA of the CDR3 is TGTGCCAGCAGTGACAGACAGGGGGTCTCCTACGAGCAGTACTTC.

J is TRBJ2-7 and V is TRBV5-4, with D unclear. Germline-derived CDR1 and CDR2 are SGHNT and YYREEE (reference sequence). The CDR3 spans 15 residues. V dropped 6 bases and J dropped 0 bases, with 16 bases sitting between them. This chain's CDR3 is CASTRAGIRSYEQYF. The CDR3 DNA reads TGTGCCAGCACCCGGGCAGGCATTCGCTCCTACGAGCAGTACTTC.

The chain is built from TRBV27 and TRBJ1-3; perhaps TRBD1 as D (5 bases). Germline CDR1 MNHEY, CDR2 SMNVEV (reference sequence). Trimming shortened V by 3 bases and J by 2 bases, and 11 bases separated the two germline ends. This CDR3 has 15 amino acids. The CDR3 nucleotides are TGTGCCAGCAGTTTTCGGCCAGGGCCTGGAAACACCATATATTTT. It is translated as CASSFRPGPGNTIYF.

V and J are TRBV6-6 and TRBJ1-5; 7 bases are shared with TRBD1. The CDR3 is made up of 15 amino acids. The germline V gene encodes CDR1 MNHNY and CDR2 SVGAGI (reference sequence). J lost 3 bases, V lost 5 bases, and 7 bases had no gene match. CDR3 region: CASSTTGQNNQPQHF. CDR3 DNA: TGTGCCAGCAGTACGACAGGGCAAAACAATCAGCCCCAGCATTTT.

In this sample, this clone turned up once. The rearrangement joins TRBV5-4 to TRBJ2-7; 7 nucleotides align to TRBD1. Germline CDR1 reads SGHNT; CDR2 reads YYREEE (reference sequence). This CDR3 has 14 residues. The ends lost 2 bases at V and 6 bases at J; junction bases unmatched: 8. DNA of the CDR3: TGTGCCAGCAGCTTAGCAATGACAGGGCCCGAGCAGTACTTC. The encoded protein is CASSLAMTGPEQYF.

The V call is TRBV5-1, the J call TRBJ2-7; TRBD2 is a possible D gene (6 bases). The ends were cut back, 1 base at V and 0 bases at J, with 17 bases in the middle. The length of the CDR3 is 17 residues. Germline assignment: CDR1 SGHRS and CDR2 YFSETQ. The DNA of the CDR3 is TGCGCCAGCAGCTTGACCGTGGTGGGGGGTGGCTCCTACGAGCAGTACTTC. Translation gives CASSLTVVGGGSYEQYF.

The chain joins TRBV6-5 to TRBJ1-5; D possibly corresponds to TRBD1 (5 bases). Trimming left V 6 bases short and J 6 bases short, with 12 bases between. Germline lookup yields CDR1 MNHEY and CDR2 SVGAGI. CDR3 length equals 13 residues. CDR3 loop: CASSSTVTQPQHF. The CDR3 nucleotides are TGTGCCAGCAGCTCGACAGTGACTCAGCCCCAGCATTTT.

The chain combines TRBV9 with TRBJ2-7; 9 positions agree with TRBD2. The CDR3 extends over 15 amino acids. Trimming cost V 0 bases and J 3 bases; bases outside gene matches: 4. Germline CDR1 is SGDLS and CDR2 is YYNGEE. The CDR3 DNA follows: TGTGCCAGCAGCGTAGGTAATAGCGGGGGCTACGAGCAGTACTTC. Amino acids: CASSVGNSGGYEQYF. Using reference TRBV9 and TRBJ2-7 for the parts outside the CDR3, the full variable domain is DSGVTQTPKHLITATGQRVTLRCSPRSGDLSVYWYQQSLDQGLQFLIQYYNGEERAKGNILERFSAQQFPDLHSELNLSSLELGDSALYFCASSVGNSGGYEQYFGPGTRLTVT.

The chain couples TRBV28 to TRBJ2-1, with 15 bases fitting TRBD2. Trimming cost V 4 bases and J 10 bases; bases outside gene matches: 5. This CDR3 is 15 amino acids long. Germline assignment: CDR1 MDHEN and CDR2 SYDVKM. CDR3 in DNA: TGTGCCAGCAGTTCCCCGGGACTAGCGGGGGGCGAGCAGTTCTTC. Protein: CASSSPGLAGGEQFF. The whole variable domain, filled in from reference TRBV28 and TRBJ2-1, reads DVKVTQSSRYLVKRTGEKVFLECVQDMDHENMFWYRQDPGLGLRLIYFSYDVKMKEKGDIPEGYSVSREKKERFSLILESASTNQTSMYLCASSSPGLAGGEQFFGPGTRLTVL.

This rearrangement joins TRBV2 to TRBJ1-4; TRBD1 agrees at 8 bases. Per germline, CDR1 SNHLY and CDR2 FYNNEI. V was pared by 7 bases and J by 6 bases, with 7 bases of the junction left unmatched. The CDR3 extends over 14 amino acids. The chain's CDR3 is CASKYLTGDEKLFF. The CDR3 DNA follows: TGTGCCAGCAAATATCTGACAGGGGATGAAAAACTGTTTTTT.

This clone was counted once. This chain connects TRBV11-3 to TRBJ2-3; maybe TRBD1 (5 bases). V lost 0 bases to trimming and J lost 3 bases, with 13 bases between them. Germline CDR1 and CDR2: SGHNT and YENEEA. This CDR3 has 16 residues. CDR3 region: CASSLESGPGTDTQYF. The CDR3 DNA is TGTGCCAGCAGCTTAGAGTCAGGGCCTGGGACAGATACGCAGTATTTT.

The CDR3 loop reads CASTITAGGNQPQHF. DNA of the CDR3: TGTGCCAGCACCATAACGGCAGGAGGCAATCAGCCCCAGCATTTT. This chain connects TRBV6-5 to TRBJ1-5; D not resolved. Trimming removed 7 bases from V and 2 bases from J, with 15 bases in between. Germline values: CDR1 MNHEY, CDR2 SVGAGI. CDR3 length: 15 residues.

The chain couples TRBV5-6 to TRBJ2-3; a possible D gene is TRBD1 (5 bases). V shed 0 bases and J shed 4 bases, with 12 bases lying between them. This CDR3 is 15 amino acids long. Germline loops: CDR1 SGHDT, CDR2 YYEEEE. Written as DNA, the CDR3 is TGTGCCAGCAGCTTGGAGGCATGGGGCCCAGATACGCAGTATTTT. Translation gives CASSLEAWGPDTQYF.

The chain links TRBV6-5 to TRBJ1-1; a weak D match, TRBD1 (5 bases). This CDR3 is built from 12 residues. The V end lost 2 bases, the J end lost 5 bases, and 6 bases lay between the germline ends. Germline loops: CDR1 MNHEY, CDR2 SVGAGI. CDR3 residues: CASSYAGTEAFF. The CDR3 DNA sequence: TGTGCCAGCAGTTACGCAGGGACTGAAGCTTTCTTT.

The chain joins TRBV12-5 to TRBJ2-1; D is unclear. Between the trimmed V and J ends, which lost 2 bases and 7 bases, there was a span of 3 bases. The CDR3 has 11 residues. The germline V gene has CDR1 LGHNT and CDR2 FRNRAP. The CDR3 DNA is TGTGCTAGTGGTTTGTGGAATGAGCAGTTCTTC. Translating it yields CASGLWNEQFF. Filled out from reference TRBV12-5 and TRBJ2-1, the complete variable domain reads DARVTQTPRHKVTEMGQEVTMRCQPILGHNTVFWYRQTMMQGLELLAYFRNRAPLDDSGMPKDRFSAEMPDATLATLKIQPSEPRDSAVYFCASGLWNEQFFGPGTRLTVL.

This clone was seen many times. V gene TRBV14 combines with J gene TRBJ1-2, with a possible D match to TRBD1 (5 bases). This CDR3 has 13 residues. V was cut by 6 bases and J by 6 bases, with 14 bases left in between. The germline gives CDR1 SGHDN, CDR2 FVKESK. This chain's CDR3 is CASRPLGENGYTF. The CDR3 nucleotides read TGTGCCAGCAGACCTTTAGGGGAGAATGGCTACACCTTC.

This chain links TRBV2 with TRBJ2-7; no firm D call. The CDR3 covers 13 residues. Germline V gene data show CDR1 as SNHLY and CDR2 as FYNNEI. V was pared by 2 bases and J by 7 bases, with 12 bases between. The DNA of the CDR3 is TGTGCCAGCAGTGAAAACCTACCCGGGGAGCAGTACTTC. Its translation: CASSENLPGEQYF.

The chain links TRBV6-1 to TRBJ2-2; D not certain. Germline assignment: CDR1 MNHNS and CDR2 SASEGT. V lost 2 bases and J 3 bases, leaving 22 bases between the germline ends. The CDR3 covers 19 residues. Here the CDR3 reads CASSEKAYNLGRDTGELFF. The CDR3 DNA reads TGTGCCAGCAGTGAAAAGGCGTATAACCTCGGGCGCGACACCGGGGAGCTGTTTTTT.

The genes are TRBV11-2 and TRBJ2-7; 7 bases map to TRBD2. Per germline, CDR1 SGHAT and CDR2 FQNNGV. CDR3 length equals 11 residues. Here the CDR3 reads CTAGDSYEQYF. CDR3 coding DNA: TGTACCGCGGGGGACTCCTACGAGCAGTACTTC.

In its sample, this clone is medium-sized. This sequence joins TRBV19 and TRBJ2-7; D unresolved. This CDR3 comprises 13 residues. Germline CDR1 LNHDA, CDR2 SQIVND (reference sequence). The germline V and J ends were trimmed by 5 bases and 0 bases, with 8 bases remaining between them. The CDR3: CASSPTDSYEQYF. The DNA of the CDR3 is TGTGCCAGTAGTCCGACGGACTCCTACGAGCAGTACTTC.